This is a list of T cell receptor beta chains from one sample in a study of T cells in Graves' hyperthyroidism and ophthalmopathy. From the multiplex PCR reads, TCRdb called clonotypes with MiXCR, one entry per CDR3 protein. The data show 550,000 to 700,000 distinct CDR3 sequences, 46% seen once. Sequenced sample: peripheral blood or thyroid tissue (not recorded which). The receptors come from an adult woman with Graves' disease, either hyperthyroidism or ophthalmopathy (not recorded which). The conserved cysteine and the conserved F or W are not part of the CDR3 here.

>TRBJ2-7|TRBV28
ASSFRGQGNYEQY
>TRBJ2-5|TRBV20-1
SAGRIAAPETQY
>TRBJ1-2|TRBV14
ASSQSMVGYGYT
>TRBJ2-7|TRBV28
ASNLGTSKQY
>TRBJ1-2|TRBV29-1
SLDIRSYGYT
>TRBJ1-3|TRBV7-2
ASSLAMAPRNTIY
>TRBJ2-5|TRBV24-1
ATSDPRIGRRETQY
>TRBJ1-1|TRBV28
ASSTDKMNTEAF
>TRBJ1-1|TRBV10-3
AISVGDMSEAF
>TRBJ1-1|TRBV20-1
SARDRGTGNTEAF
>TRBJ1-2|TRBV7-8
ASSLDWTVMGYT
>TRBJ2-6|TRBV6-5
ASREPGIGT
>TRBJ1-1|TRBV27
ASSFLGNEAF
>TRBJ1-1|TRBV4-1
ASSQDLRLGDENTEAF